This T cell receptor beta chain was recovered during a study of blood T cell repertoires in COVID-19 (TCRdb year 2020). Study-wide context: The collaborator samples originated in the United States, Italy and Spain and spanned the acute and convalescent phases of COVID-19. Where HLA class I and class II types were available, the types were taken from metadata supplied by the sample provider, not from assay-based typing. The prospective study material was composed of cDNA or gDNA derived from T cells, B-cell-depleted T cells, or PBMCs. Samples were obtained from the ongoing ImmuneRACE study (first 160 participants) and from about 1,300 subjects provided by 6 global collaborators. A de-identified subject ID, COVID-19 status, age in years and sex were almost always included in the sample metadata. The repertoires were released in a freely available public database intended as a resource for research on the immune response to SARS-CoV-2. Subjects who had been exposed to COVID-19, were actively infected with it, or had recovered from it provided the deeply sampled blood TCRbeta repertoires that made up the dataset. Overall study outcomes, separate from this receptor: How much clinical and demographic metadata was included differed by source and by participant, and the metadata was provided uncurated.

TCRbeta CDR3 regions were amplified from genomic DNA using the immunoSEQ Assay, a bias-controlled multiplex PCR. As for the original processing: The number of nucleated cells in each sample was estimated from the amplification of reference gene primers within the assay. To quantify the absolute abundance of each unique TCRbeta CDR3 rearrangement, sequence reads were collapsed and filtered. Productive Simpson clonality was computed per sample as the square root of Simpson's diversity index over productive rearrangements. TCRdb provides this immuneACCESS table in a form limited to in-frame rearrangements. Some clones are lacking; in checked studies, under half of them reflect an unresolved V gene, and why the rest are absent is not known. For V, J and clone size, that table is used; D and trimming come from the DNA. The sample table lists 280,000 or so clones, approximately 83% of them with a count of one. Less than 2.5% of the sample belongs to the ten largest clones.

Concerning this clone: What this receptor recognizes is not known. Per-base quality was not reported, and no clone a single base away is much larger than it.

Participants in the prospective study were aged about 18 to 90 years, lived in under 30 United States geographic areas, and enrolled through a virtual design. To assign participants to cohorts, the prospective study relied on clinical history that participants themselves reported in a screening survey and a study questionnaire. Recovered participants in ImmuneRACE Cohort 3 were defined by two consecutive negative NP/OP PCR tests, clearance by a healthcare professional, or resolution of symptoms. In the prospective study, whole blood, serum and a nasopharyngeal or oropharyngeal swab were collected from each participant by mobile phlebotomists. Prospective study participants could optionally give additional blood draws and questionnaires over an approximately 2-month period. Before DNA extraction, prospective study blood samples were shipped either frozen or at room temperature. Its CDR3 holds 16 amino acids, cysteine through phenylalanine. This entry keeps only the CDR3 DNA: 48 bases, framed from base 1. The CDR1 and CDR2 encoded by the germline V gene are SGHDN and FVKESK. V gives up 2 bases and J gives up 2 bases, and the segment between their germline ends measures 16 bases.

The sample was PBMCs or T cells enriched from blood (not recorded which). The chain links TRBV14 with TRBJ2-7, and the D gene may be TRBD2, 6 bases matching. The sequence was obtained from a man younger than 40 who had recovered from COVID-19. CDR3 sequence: CASSQRAAGGAYEQYF. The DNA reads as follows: TGTGCCAGCAGCCAACGCGCCGCCGGGGGAGCCTACGAGCAGTACTTC.